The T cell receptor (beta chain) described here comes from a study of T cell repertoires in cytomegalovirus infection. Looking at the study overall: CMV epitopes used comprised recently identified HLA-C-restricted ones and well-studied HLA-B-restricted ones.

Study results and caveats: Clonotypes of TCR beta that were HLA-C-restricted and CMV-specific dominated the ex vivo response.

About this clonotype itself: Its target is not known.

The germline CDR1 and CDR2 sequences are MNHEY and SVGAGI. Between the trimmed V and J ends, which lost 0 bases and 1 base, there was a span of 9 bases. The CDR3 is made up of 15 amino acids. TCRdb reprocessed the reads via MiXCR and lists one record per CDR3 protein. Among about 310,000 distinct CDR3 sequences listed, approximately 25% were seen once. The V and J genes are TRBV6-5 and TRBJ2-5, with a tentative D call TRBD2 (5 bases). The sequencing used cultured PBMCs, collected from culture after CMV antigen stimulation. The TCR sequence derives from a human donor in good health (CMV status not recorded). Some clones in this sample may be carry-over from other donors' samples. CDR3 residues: CASSYSPRGQETQYF. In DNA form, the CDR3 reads TGTGCCAGCAGTTACTCCCCCCGGGGCCAAGAGACCCAGTACTTC.